This entry lists 3 T cell receptor beta chains sequenced from one sample in a study of blood T cell repertoires in COVID-19 (dated by TCRdb to the early 2020s). Library preparation employed the immunoSEQ multiplex PCR assay. TCRdb re-hosts the immuneACCESS table, in-frame sequences only. Its copies lack some clones; in the studies checked, an unresolved V gene accounts for under half of them, and the cause for the rest is not known. In all, the sample holds about 350,000 clones, and roughly 86% of those were seen once. The ten top clones hold 1% of the sample. The sequenced material came from PBMCs or T cells enriched from blood (not recorded which). The receptor source for this set is a woman between 25 and 40 years old who had been exposed to COVID-19.

The chain combines TRBV28 with TRBJ1-3; D unresolved. The germline V gene encodes CDR1 MDHEN and CDR2 SYDVKM. V dropped 2 bases and J dropped 0 bases, with 5 bases sitting between them. CDR3 length: 14 residues. CDR3 loop: CASSLTSSGNTIYF. The CDR3 nucleotides read TGTGCCAGCAGTTTAACCAGCTCTGGAAACACCATATATTTT.

V is TRBV27 and J is TRBJ2-7; D gene ambiguous. V was clipped by 2 bases and J by 2 bases, with 13 bases between them. The CDR3 covers 15 residues. Germline V gene sequence: CDR1 MNHEY, CDR2 SMNVEV (reference sequence). CDR3: CASSLQLAAAYEQYF. CDR3 DNA sequence: TGTGCCAGCAGTTTACAATTGGCGGCAGCCTACGAGCAGTACTTC.

The gene calls are TRBV5-1 and TRBJ2-5, with TRBD2 identical over 13 bases. The CDR3 extends over 17 amino acids. The junction had 7 bases not matched to a gene; V was cut back by 1 base and J by 4 bases. Germline V gene data show CDR1 as SGHRS and CDR2 as YFSETQ. The CDR3 nucleotides are TGCGCCAGCAGCTTGATATTCGGACTAGCGGGAGCAGAGACCCAGTACTTC. Residues: CASSLIFGLAGAETQYF.